The clone carrying this T cell receptor (beta chain) was found a few times. These data come from a study of Graves' ophthalmopathy and Graves' hyperthyroidism. The CDR3 extends over 15 amino acids. Germline loops: CDR1 MNHEY, CDR2 SMNVEV (reference sequence). Trimming took off 10 bases at V and 4 bases at J, with 19 bases between the two ends. The authors amplified TCR beta CDR3 regions, and they did so from RNA transcripts for repertoire sequencing. The first-round RT-PCR employed HTBI primers together with the Qiagen OneStep RT-PCR kit. A multiplex PCR was then performed as the second round. One entry per CDR3 protein results from TCRdb running MiXCR on the multiplex PCR reads. The sample lists hundreds of thousands of distinct CDR3 sequences, roughly 14% occurring once.

The material sequenced was peripheral blood. This chain uses TRBV27 with TRBJ2-2, with TRBD2 as a possible D gene (5 bases). The receptor's source is a woman aged 18 to 35 with stable Graves' hyperthyroidism. The CDR3 loop is CANDPRRSGTGELFF. CDR3 DNA sequence: TGTGCCAACGACCCCCGGAGGAGCGGCACCGGGGAGCTGTTTTTT.